This T cell receptor beta chain was captured by sequencing in a study of blood T cell repertoires in COVID-19. The ends lost 5 bases at V and 6 bases at J; junction bases unmatched: 2. The CDR3 runs to 12 residues. The germline V gene has CDR1 WSHSY and CDR2 SAAADI. This clone was picked up one time. Profiling relied on immunoSEQ multiplex PCR, and the TCRdb table lists in-frame clones only, not all of them. The sample shows 250,000 to 350,000 clones, approximately 91% of them seen only once. What was sequenced was peripheral blood. The J gene is TRBJ2-7, the V gene TRBV10-2; 9 bases are shared with TRBD1. The receptor's source is a man in his late teens or twenties with active or convalescent COVID-19. CDR3 in amino acids: CASSWTGAEQYF. CDR3 nucleotide sequence: TGCGCCAGCAGTTGGACAGGGGCCGAGCAGTACTTC.